Listed here are 25 T cell receptor beta chains from one sample, sequenced in a study of cytomegalovirus exposure and HLA in healthy donors. The PCR ran on 60 Vbeta and 13 Jbeta primers. Some clones are missing from TCRdb's copy, which holds only in-frame ones; the method was immunoSEQ multiplex PCR. The sample includes 150,000 to 200,000 clones, around 81% of them seen just once. What was sequenced was PBMCs. These receptors were obtained from a woman aged 25 to 39 in good health and CMV-seronegative.

The chain employs TRBV29-1 and TRBJ2-3; TRBD1 aligns across 10 bases. The CDR3 runs to 14 residues. The V gene end was trimmed by 7 bases and the J gene end by 4 bases; junction bases not matched to a gene: 8. Germline V gives CDR1 SQVTM, CDR2 ANQGSEA. In DNA form, the CDR3 reads TGCAGCGGGCGTCCCGGGACAGGGGCAGATACGCAGTATTTT. Translating gives CSGRPGTGADTQYF.

The chain recombines TRBV27 with TRBJ1-2, with TRBD1 matching over 7 bases. CDR1 MNHEY and CDR2 SMNVEV come from the germline V gene (reference sequence). The CDR3 contains 13 residues. The ends lost 5 bases at V and 8 bases at J; junction bases unmatched: 8. The CDR3 sequence is CASSLRTGGGYTF. For the CDR3, the DNA is TGTGCCAGCAGTCTCAGGACAGGTGGAGGCTACACCTTC.

For the CDR3, the DNA is TGTGCCAGCAGCTTCGACAGGAACGAGCAGTACTTC. This codes for CASSFDRNEQYF. The chain is built from TRBV7-8 and TRBJ2-7; tentatively, D is TRBD1 (6 bases). The CDR3 is made up of 12 amino acids. V dropped 3 bases and J dropped 5 bases, with 8 bases sitting between them. The germline CDR1 and CDR2 sequences are SGHVS and FQNEAQ.

The rearrangement uses TRBV2 and TRBJ2-7; D is possibly TRBD2 (5 bases). The V gene's germline CDR1 is SNHLY and CDR2 FYNNEI. The CDR3 sequence is 13 residues long. V was clipped by 2 bases and J by 6 bases, with 11 bases between them. This CDR3 is CASSERSGSEQYF. The DNA for the CDR3 is TGTGCCAGCAGTGAAAGATCGGGATCCGAGCAGTACTTC.

V gene TRBV28 combines with J gene TRBJ1-4, with a weak D call TRBD1 (6 bases). This CDR3 is built from 13 residues. Germline CDR1 and CDR2: MDHEN and SYDVKM. Trimming shortened V by 5 bases and J by 5 bases, and 9 bases separated the two germline ends. For the CDR3, the DNA is TGTGCCAGCAGTAGGACAGTAAATGAAAAACTGTTTTTT. It yields the protein CASSRTVNEKLFF.

This chain connects TRBV9 to TRBJ2-2; D gene uncertain. The V gene's germline CDR1 is SGDLS and CDR2 YYNGEE. V was trimmed by 3 bases and J by 6 bases, leaving 9 bases between them. This CDR3 is 13 amino acids long. CDR3 bases: TGTGCCAGCAGCGAACTTGAAGCCGGGGAGCTGTTTTTT. Amino acids: CASSELEAGELFF. Based on the CDR3 plus reference TRBV9 and TRBJ2-2, the full variable domain is DSGVTQTPKHLITATGQRVTLRCSPRSGDLSVYWYQQSLDQGLQFLIQYYNGEERAKGNILERFSAQQFPDLHSELNLSSLELGDSALYFCASSELEAGELFFGEGSRLTVL.

This chain uses TRBV5-8 with TRBJ1-5; no definite D call. V lost 3 bases and J lost 0, with 13 bases in between. Germline V lookup: CDR1 SGHTS, CDR2 YDEGEE. This CDR3 spans 16 amino acids. CDR3 sequence (DNA): TGTGCCAGCAGCTCCCCCCTCCGGGTTAGCAATCAGCCCCAGCATTTT. This encodes CASSSPLRVSNQPQHF.

About this clone: The same CDR3 is also encoded by other DNA sequences in this sample. The V gene is TRBV5-1, the J gene TRBJ1-4; 11 positions match TRBD1. This CDR3 is built from 14 residues. Looked up from germline, CDR1 is SGHRS and CDR2 is YFSETQ. After removal of 0 bases from V and 14 bases from J, the junction contained 6 bases not matched to a gene. This CDR3 reads CASSLAGDRGKLFF. The CDR3 DNA sequence: TGCGCCAGCAGCTTGGCCGGGGACAGGGGGAAGCTGTTTTTT.

The chain has TRBV10-3 and TRBJ2-3, with D possibly matching TRBD2 (6 bases). V lost 2 bases, J lost 0 bases, and 9 bases lay in between. This CDR3 is 15 amino acids long. Germline V lookup: CDR1 ENHRY, CDR2 SYGVKD. The DNA for the CDR3 is TGTGCCATCAGTGAGCGGCGGGGCAGCACAGATACGCAGTATTTT. Amino acids: CAISERRGSTDTQYF.

V is TRBV10-1 and J is TRBJ2-2; D call uncertain. This CDR3 contains 13 residues. Germline CDR1 is WNHNN and CDR2 is SYGVQD (reference sequence). V lost 4 bases and J lost 5, with 8 bases in between. DNA of the CDR3: TGCGCCAGCAGTGTTAGAAAGACCGGGGAGCTGTTTTTT. Translating it yields CASSVRKTGELFF.

The chain has TRBV7-6 and TRBJ1-2; D is unclear. Germline lookup yields CDR1 SGHVS and CDR2 FNYEAQ. V was pared by 2 bases and J by 8 bases, with 15 bases between. The CDR3 runs 14 residues. CDR3 loop: CASSLLVKAEGYTF. The CDR3 bases are TGTGCCAGCAGCTTACTCGTCAAAGCGGAGGGCTACACCTTC.

The DNA of the CDR3 is TGCAGTTTCAATAGCGGGAGAGAGCAGTACTTC. It codes for CSFNSGREQYF. The rearrangement joins TRBV20-1 to TRBJ2-7; 9 bases are shared with TRBD2. V lost 8 bases to trimming and J lost 7 bases; unmatched junction nucleotides: 6. This CDR3 region has 11 residues. Germline V CDR1 and CDR2: DFQATT, SNEGSKA (reference sequence).

The chain has TRBV11-2 and TRBJ2-1; 10 nucleotides align to TRBD2. J was trimmed by 3 bases and V by 5 bases; bases with no gene match: 4. Germline assignment: CDR1 SGHAT and CDR2 FQNNGV. The length of the CDR3 is 15 residues. CDR3 nucleotide sequence: TGTGCCAGCAGCCAACTAGCGGGGAACTACAATGAGCAGTTCTTC. This codes for CASSQLAGNYNEQFF.

V usage is TRBV29-1 and J usage is TRBJ1-4, with 10 bases fitting TRBD1. This CDR3 is 12 amino acids long. Germline-derived CDR1 and CDR2 are SQVTM and ANQGSEA. The trim removed 7 bases at V and 8 bases at J, leaving 4 bases unmatched. The CDR3 sequence: CSGTGGDEKLFF. The CDR3 nucleotides are TGCAGCGGGACAGGGGGAGACGAAAAACTGTTTTTT. The full variable domain, rest sourced from reference TRBV29-1 and TRBJ1-4, is SAVISQKPSRDICQRGTSLTIQCQVDSQVTMMFWYRQQPGQSLTLIATANQGSEATYESGFVIDKFPISRPNLTFSTLTVSNMSPEDSSIYLCSGTGGDEKLFFGSGTQLSVL.

The chain carries TRBV27 and TRBJ2-2, with D possibly matching TRBD2 (6 bases). Germline V gene sequence: CDR1 MNHEY, CDR2 SMNVEV (reference sequence). V was pared by 6 bases and J by 1 base, with 12 bases between. The CDR3 spans 15 residues. CDR3 protein: CASSGGRENTGELFF. The CDR3 DNA follows: TGTGCCAGCAGCGGGGGACGGGAGAACACCGGGGAGCTGTTTTTT.

The chain has TRBV5-6 and TRBJ1-5; 8 bases line up with TRBD1. After removal of 4 bases from V and 5 bases from J, the junction contained 2 bases not matched to a gene. The CDR3 is 13 amino acids. Germline CDR1 SGHDT, CDR2 YYEEEE. The CDR3: CASSPQGDQPQHF. Here the CDR3 DNA reads TGTGCCAGCAGCCCACAGGGGGATCAGCCCCAGCATTTT.

This clone was detected once. The junction departs from the called germline gene at one end, perhaps through a read error. The V and J genes are TRBV7-7 and TRBJ2-1, with D perhaps matching TRBD1 (6 bases). Per germline, CDR1 SSHAT and CDR2 FNYEAQ (reference sequence). This CDR3 has 15 amino acids. The CDR3 DNA reads as TGTGCTAGCAGCTCGGACAGCCAGGGGTACAATGAGCAGTTCTTC. As protein: CASSSDSQGYNEQFF. The variable domain in full, completed from reference TRBV7-7 and TRBJ2-1, reads GAGVSQSPRYKVTKRGQDVTLRCDPISSHATLYWYQQALGQGPEFLTYFNYEAQPDKSGLPSDRFSAERPEGSISTLTIQRTEQRDSAMYRCASSSDSQGYNEQFFGPGTRLTVL.

The count of this clone is one. The V and J genes are TRBV5-1 and TRBJ2-3; weak D call: TRBD2 (6 bases). Germline-derived CDR1 and CDR2 are SGHRS and YFSETQ. The CDR3 spans 15 residues. Trimming took 2 bases from V and 1 from J, leaving 11 bases between them. DNA for the CDR3: TGCGCCAGCAGCTTTCTGGCGGGACGCACAGATACGCAGTATTTT. It codes for CASSFLAGRTDTQYF.

This clone appeared a single time. The rearrangement uses TRBV4-2 and TRBJ2-7; 10 bases fit TRBD2. Germline V gene sequence: CDR1 LGHNA, CDR2 YNFKEQ. The CDR3 has 17 residues. Trimming took 0 bases from V and 1 from J; bases not matched to a gene: 6. DNA of the CDR3: TGTGCCAGCAGCCAAGATTTGGGACTAGCGTATTCCTACGAGCAGTACTTC. Translated: CASSQDLGLAYSYEQYF.

J is TRBJ1-5 and V is TRBV28; TRBD1 aligns across 7 bases. From germline, CDR1 is MDHEN and CDR2 SYDVKM. V trimming: 5 bases; J trimming: 6 bases; junction bases outside the gene matches: 7. The length of the CDR3 is 14 residues. CDR3 loop: CASSLGQEGQPQHF. The CDR3 DNA is TGTGCCAGCAGTCTAGGACAGGAAGGTCAGCCCCAGCATTTT.

V usage is TRBV7-2 and J usage is TRBJ2-2, with 12 bases aligning to TRBD2. Germline CDR1 SGHTA, CDR2 FQGNSA. This CDR3 contains 18 residues. V dropped 0 bases and J dropped 4; count of bases not matched to a gene: 6. CDR3 in amino acids: CASSLAPTSGRATGELFF. CDR3 DNA: TGTGCCAGCAGCTTAGCGCCGACTAGCGGGAGAGCCACCGGGGAGCTGTTTTTT.

The chain recombines TRBV9 with TRBJ2-1, with D uncertain. Germline assignment: CDR1 SGDLS and CDR2 YYNGEE. The CDR3 totals 13 residues. V lost 2 bases, J lost 2 bases, and 5 bases lay in between. The CDR3 nucleotides read TGTGCCAGCAGCGTGGCCCCCTACAATGAGCAGTTCTTC. Translated: CASSVAPYNEQFF.

The gene calls are TRBV5-6 and TRBJ1-2; a possible D gene is TRBD1 (6 bases). The CDR3 length is 14 residues. The germline V gene encodes CDR1 SGHDT and CDR2 YYEEEE. V was trimmed by 4 bases and J by 5 bases, leaving 15 bases between them. In DNA, the CDR3 is TGTGCCAGCAGCCCAGGGGTGGGGATGTATGGCTACACCTTC. It yields the protein CASSPGVGMYGYTF. Full variable domain (outside the CDR3, taken from reference TRBV5-6 and TRBJ1-2): DAGVTQSPTHLIKTRGQQVTLRCSPKSGHDTVSWYQQALGQGPQFIFQYYEEEERQRGNFPDRFSGHQFPNYSSELNVNALLLGDSALYLCASSPGVGMYGYTFGSGTRLTVV.

The rearrangement links TRBV28 to TRBJ1-4; tentative D call: TRBD1 (5 bases). The V end was cut by 2 bases, the J end by 8 bases, with 6 bases between. The CDR3 sequence is 12 residues long. Germline CDR1 and CDR2: MDHEN and SYDVKM. Here the CDR3 DNA reads TGTGCCAGCAGTTTAAGGGGAGAAAAACTGTTTTTT. Protein sequence: CASSLRGEKLFF.

Concerning this clone itself: The germline gene is not matched at one end of the junction; a read error may be the cause. V is TRBV28 and J is TRBJ1-4; D is possibly TRBD1 (6 bases). Germline assignment: CDR1 MDHEN and CDR2 SYDVKM. The CDR3 runs 12 residues. This chain's CDR3 is CASSLGGRDPGF. DNA of the CDR3: TGTGCCAGCAGTTTAGGGGGCAGGGACCCTGGTTTT.